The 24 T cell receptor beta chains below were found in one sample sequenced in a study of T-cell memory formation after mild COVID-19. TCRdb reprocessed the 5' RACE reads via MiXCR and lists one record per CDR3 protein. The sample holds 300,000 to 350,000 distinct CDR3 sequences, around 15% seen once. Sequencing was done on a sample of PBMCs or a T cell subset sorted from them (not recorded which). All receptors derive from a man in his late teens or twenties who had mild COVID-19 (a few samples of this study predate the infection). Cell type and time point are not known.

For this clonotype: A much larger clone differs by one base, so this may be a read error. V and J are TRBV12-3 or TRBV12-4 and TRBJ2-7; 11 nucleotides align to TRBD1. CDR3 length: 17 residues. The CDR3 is CASRLVGGQGVSDEQYF. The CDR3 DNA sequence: TGTGCCAGCAGATTAGTAGGGGGACAGGGGGTTTCGGACGAGCAGTACTTC.

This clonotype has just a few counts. The CDR3 is CASSDTLQAPQHF. The CDR3 nucleotides are TGTGCCAGCTCCGACACATTACAAGCCCCCCAGCATTTT. The rearrangement links TRBV18 to TRBJ1-5; D is unclear. Germline values: CDR1 KGHSH, CDR2 LQKENI. CDR3 size: 13 residues. V was shortened by 6 bases and J by 10 bases, with 16 bases between the two germline ends.

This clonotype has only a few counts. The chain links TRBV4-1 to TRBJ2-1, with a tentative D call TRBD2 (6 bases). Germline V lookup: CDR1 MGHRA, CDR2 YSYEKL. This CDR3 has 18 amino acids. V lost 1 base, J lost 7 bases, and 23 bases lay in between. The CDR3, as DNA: TGCGCCAGCAGCCAAGGGGGACTTCGAATGTGGGGAAGGAATGAGCAGTTCTTC. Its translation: CASSQGGLRMWGRNEQFF.

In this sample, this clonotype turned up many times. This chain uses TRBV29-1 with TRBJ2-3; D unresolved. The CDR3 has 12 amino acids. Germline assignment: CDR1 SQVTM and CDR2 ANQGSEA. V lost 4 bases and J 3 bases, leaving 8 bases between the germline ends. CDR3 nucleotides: TGCAGCGTTGGATTGGGGACAGATACGCAGTATTTT. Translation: CSVGLGTDTQYF.

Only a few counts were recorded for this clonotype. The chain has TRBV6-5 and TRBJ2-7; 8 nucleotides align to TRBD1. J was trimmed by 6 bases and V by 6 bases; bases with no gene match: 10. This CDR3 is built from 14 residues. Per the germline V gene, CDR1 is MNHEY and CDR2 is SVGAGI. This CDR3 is CASRMTGAAREQYV. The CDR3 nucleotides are TGTGCCAGCAGGATGACAGGGGCCGCTCGCGAGCAGTACGTC.

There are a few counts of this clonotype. Here the CDR3 DNA reads TGTGCCAGCAGCGCACGGGGGGGCGGAGCGCGCACAGATACGCAGTATTTT. This gives the protein CASSARGGGARTDTQYF. J is TRBJ2-3 and V is TRBV7-2; 8 bases align to TRBD2. The V gene end was trimmed by 5 bases and the J gene end by 1 base; junction bases not matched to a gene: 11. The CDR3 totals 17 residues. Germline assignment: CDR1 SGHTA and CDR2 FQGNSA.

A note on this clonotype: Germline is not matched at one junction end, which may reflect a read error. The CDR3 is CASSQDRARREF. CDR3 DNA sequence: TGTGCCAGCAGCCAGGACAGGGCCCGGAGGGAATTT. V and J are TRBV4-2 and TRBJ1-6; 8 nucleotides agree with TRBD1. Germline loops: CDR1 LGHNA, CDR2 YNFKEQ. CDR3 length: 12 residues.

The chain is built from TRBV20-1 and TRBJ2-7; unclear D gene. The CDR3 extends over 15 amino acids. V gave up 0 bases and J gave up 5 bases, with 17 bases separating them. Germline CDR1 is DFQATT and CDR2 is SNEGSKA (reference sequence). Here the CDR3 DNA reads TGCAGTGCTAGAGATCCTAGGACCTCCCCCCACGAGCAGTACTTC. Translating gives CSARDPRTSPHEQYF.

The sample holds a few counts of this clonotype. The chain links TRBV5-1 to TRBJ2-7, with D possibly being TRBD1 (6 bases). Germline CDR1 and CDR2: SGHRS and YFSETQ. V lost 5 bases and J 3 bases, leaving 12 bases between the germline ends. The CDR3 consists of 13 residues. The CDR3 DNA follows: TGCGCCAGCAGGGGAACAGGGCGCTACGAGCAGTACTTC. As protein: CASRGTGRYEQYF. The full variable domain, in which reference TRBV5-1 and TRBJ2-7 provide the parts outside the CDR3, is KAGVTQTPRYLIKTRGQQVTLSCSPISGHRSVSWYQQTPGQGLQFLFEYFSETQRNKGNFPGRFSGRQFSNSRSEMNVSTLELGDSALYLCASRGTGRYEQYFGPGTRLTVT.

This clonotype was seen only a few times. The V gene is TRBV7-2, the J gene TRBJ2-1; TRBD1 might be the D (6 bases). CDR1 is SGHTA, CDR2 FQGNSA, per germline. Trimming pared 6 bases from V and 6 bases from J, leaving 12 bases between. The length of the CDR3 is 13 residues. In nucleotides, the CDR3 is TGTGCCAGCAGAAATCGACAGGTCAATGAGCAGTTCTTC. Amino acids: CASRNRQVNEQFF.

The chain's CDR3 is CASSFGRRVETQYF. The CDR3, as DNA: TGTGCCAGCAGCTTCGGACGACGGGTAGAGACCCAGTACTTC. This chain links TRBV7-9 with TRBJ2-5, with D uncertain. V lost 3 bases and J 4 bases, leaving 12 bases between the germline ends. CDR3 length equals 14 residues. Per germline, CDR1 SEHNR and CDR2 FQNEAQ (reference sequence).

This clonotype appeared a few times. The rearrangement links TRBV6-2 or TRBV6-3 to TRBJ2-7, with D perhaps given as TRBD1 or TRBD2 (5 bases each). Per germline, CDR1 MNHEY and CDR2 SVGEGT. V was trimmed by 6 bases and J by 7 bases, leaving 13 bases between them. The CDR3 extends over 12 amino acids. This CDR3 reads CASRGTGTEQYV. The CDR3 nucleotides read TGTGCCAGCAGGGGCACGGGGACGGAGCAGTACGTC.

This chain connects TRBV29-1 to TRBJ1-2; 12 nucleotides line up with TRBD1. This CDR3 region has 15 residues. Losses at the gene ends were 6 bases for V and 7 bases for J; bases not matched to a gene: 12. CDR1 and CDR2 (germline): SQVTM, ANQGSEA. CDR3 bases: TGCAGCGTCGCGATCCCGGGACAGGGGGCGCGTGGCTACACCTTC. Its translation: CSVAIPGQGARGYTF.

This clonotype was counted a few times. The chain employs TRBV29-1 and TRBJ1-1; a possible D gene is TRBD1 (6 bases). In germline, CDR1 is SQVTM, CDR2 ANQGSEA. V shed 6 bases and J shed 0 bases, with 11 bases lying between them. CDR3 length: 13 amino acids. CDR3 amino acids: CSVITGLNTEAFF. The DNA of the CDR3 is TGCAGCGTGATAACAGGGCTGAACACTGAAGCTTTCTTT.

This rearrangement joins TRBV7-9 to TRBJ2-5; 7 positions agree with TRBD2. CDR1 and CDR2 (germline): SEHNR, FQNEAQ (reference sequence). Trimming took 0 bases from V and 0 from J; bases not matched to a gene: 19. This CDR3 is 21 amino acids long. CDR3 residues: CASSLAREGTGAPENQETQYF. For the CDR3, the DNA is TGTGCCAGCAGCTTAGCGAGGGAGGGGACTGGCGCCCCTGAAAACCAAGAGACCCAGTACTTC.

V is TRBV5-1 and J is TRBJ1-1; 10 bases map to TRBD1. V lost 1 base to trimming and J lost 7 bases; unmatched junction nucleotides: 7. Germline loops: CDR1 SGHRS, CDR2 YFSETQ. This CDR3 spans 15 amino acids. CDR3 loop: CASSLTGTGVVEAFF. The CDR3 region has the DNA TGCGCCAGCAGCTTGACCGGGACAGGGGTGGTTGAAGCTTTCTTT.

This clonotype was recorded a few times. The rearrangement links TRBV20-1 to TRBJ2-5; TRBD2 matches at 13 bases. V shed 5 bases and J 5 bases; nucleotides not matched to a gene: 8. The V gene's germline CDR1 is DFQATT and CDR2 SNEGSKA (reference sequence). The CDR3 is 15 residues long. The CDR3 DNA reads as TGCAGTGCTCCGAGACTAGCGGGGGGTCTTGAGACCCAGTACTTC. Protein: CSAPRLAGGLETQYF.

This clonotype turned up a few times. CDR3 bases: TGTGCCAGCAGCCAAGACGAAAGCTGGACTATCCTTCCCGAGCAGTACTTC. Protein: CASSQDESWTILPEQYF. The chain recombines TRBV4-2 with TRBJ2-7; a possible D gene is TRBD2 (6 bases). V was shortened by 0 bases and J by 6 bases, with 21 bases between the two germline ends. Germline CDR1 and CDR2: LGHNA and YNFKEQ. This CDR3 comprises 17 residues.

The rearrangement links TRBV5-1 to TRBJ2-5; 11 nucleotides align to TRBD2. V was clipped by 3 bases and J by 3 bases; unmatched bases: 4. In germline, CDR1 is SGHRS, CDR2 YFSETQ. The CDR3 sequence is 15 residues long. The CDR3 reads CASSSGTSGKETQYF. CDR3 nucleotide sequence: TGCGCCAGCAGCTCCGGGACTAGCGGCAAAGAGACCCAGTACTTC.

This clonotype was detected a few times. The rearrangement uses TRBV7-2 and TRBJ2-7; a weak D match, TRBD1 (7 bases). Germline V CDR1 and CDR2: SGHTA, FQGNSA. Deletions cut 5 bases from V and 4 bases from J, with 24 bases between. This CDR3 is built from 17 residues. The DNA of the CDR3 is TGTGCCAGCAGCCCCCGCGGAGGGCAGGGGGTTGGATACGAGCAGTACTTC. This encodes CASSPRGGQGVGYEQYF.

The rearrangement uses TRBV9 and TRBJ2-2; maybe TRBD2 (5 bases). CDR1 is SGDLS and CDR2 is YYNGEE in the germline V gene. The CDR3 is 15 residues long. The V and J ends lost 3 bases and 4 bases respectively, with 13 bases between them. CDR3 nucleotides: TGTGCCAGCAGCGCGGAGGTGTTGGCCACCGGGGAGCTGTTTTTT. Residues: CASSAEVLATGELFF.

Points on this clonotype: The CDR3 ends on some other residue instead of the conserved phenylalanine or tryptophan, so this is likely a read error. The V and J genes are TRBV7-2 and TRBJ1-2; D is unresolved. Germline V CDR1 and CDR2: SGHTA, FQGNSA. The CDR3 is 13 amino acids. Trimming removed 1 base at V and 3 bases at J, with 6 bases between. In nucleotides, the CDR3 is TGTGCCAGCAGCTTAGGGTTGGACTATGGCTACACCTTA. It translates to CASSLGLDYGYTL.

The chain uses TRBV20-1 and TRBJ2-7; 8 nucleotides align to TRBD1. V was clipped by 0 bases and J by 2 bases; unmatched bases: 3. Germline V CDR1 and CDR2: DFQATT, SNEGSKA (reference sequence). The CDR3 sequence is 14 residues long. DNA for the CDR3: TGCAGTGCTAGAGAACCCAGGGGGCCCTACGAGCAGTACTTC. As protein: CSAREPRGPYEQYF.

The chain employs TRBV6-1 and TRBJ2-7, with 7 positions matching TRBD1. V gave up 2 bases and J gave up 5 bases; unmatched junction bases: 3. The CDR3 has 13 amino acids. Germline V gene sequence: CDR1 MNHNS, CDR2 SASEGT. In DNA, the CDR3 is TGTGCCAGCAGTGAAAGACAGGGCCACGAGCAGTACGTC. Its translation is CASSERQGHEQYV.